Each of the 26 T cell receptor beta chains below was sequenced from the same sample in a study of T cell repertoires in cytomegalovirus infection. MiXCR, run by TCRdb on the reads, gives a single entry per CDR3 protein. The profile covers approximately 600,000 distinct CDR3 sequences, with approximately 40% appearing a single time and 48% taken by the ten largest. What these receptors recognize is not known. Material: cultured PBMCs, obtained from culture after CMV antigen stimulation. The receptors were gathered from a human donor in good health (CMV status not recorded). Some clones in this sample may be carry-over from other donors' samples.

V and J are TRBV19 and TRBJ1-5; D not certain. V was pared by 1 base and J by 0 bases, with 7 bases between. CDR1 is LNHDA and CDR2 is SQIVND in the germline V gene (reference sequence). The CDR3 is 15 amino acids. The DNA for the CDR3 is TGTGCCAGTAGTATAGCGGCCTATAGCAATCAGCCCCAGCATTTT. This codes for CASSIAAYSNQPQHF. Drawing the rest from reference TRBV19 and TRBJ1-5, the complete variable domain is DGGITQSPKYLFRKEGQNVTLSCEQNLNHDAMYWYRQDPGQGLRLIYYSQIVNDFQKGDIAEGYSVSREKKESFPLTVTSAQKNPTAFYLCASSIAAYSNQPQHFGDGTRLSIL.

The rearrangement links TRBV19 to TRBJ2-2, with unresolved D. Germline lookup yields CDR1 LNHDA and CDR2 SQIVND (reference sequence). V was clipped by 6 bases and J by 7 bases, with 12 bases between them. The CDR3 length is 13 residues. CDR3 nucleotides: TGTGCCAGTAGGCCCCTGTACATCGGGGAGCTGTTTTTT. Translation gives CASRPLYIGELFF.

This clonotype was counted a few times. The chain recombines TRBV12-3 or TRBV12-4 with TRBJ2-2; D remains ambiguous. Trimming took off 3 bases at V and 7 bases at J, with 6 bases between the two ends. The CDR3 contains 12 residues. Written as DNA, the CDR3 is TGTGCCAGCAGTTTTTTGGGCGGGGAGCTGTTTTTT. Translation gives CASSFLGGELFF.

This clonotype has just a few counts. This chain joins TRBV7-2 and TRBJ1-6; D is ambiguous. This CDR3 has 15 amino acids. Germline CDR1 is SGHTA and CDR2 is FQGNSA. V gave up 5 bases and J gave up 5 bases, with 13 bases separating them. CDR3 DNA sequence: TGTGCCAGCAGCCCCCGGGCAGCTAATAATTCACCCCTCCACTTT. Its translation is CASSPRAANNSPLHF.

This chain joins TRBV5-4 and TRBJ2-3; 11 positions match TRBD2. In germline, CDR1 is SGHNT, CDR2 YYREEE (reference sequence). The J segment lost 3 bases and the V segment lost 2 bases, leaving 5 bases of the junction unmatched. This CDR3 is built from 16 residues. CDR3 DNA: TGTGCCAGCAGCTTACGGACTAGCGGGCTAACAGATACGCAGTATTTT. Translation gives CASSLRTSGLTDTQYF.

The chain uses TRBV2 and TRBJ2-2; D perhaps matches TRBD1 (6 bases). CDR1 is SNHLY, CDR2 FYNNEI, per germline. Trimming left V 9 bases short and J 5 bases short, with 16 bases between. The CDR3 sequence is 14 residues long. The CDR3 loop is CASGVAGDTGELFF. CDR3 in DNA: TGTGCCAGTGGAGTGGCAGGGGATACCGGGGAGCTGTTTTTT. The entire variable domain, with the rest obtained from reference TRBV2 and TRBJ2-2, is as follows: EPEVTQTPSHQVTQMGQEVILRCVPISNHLYFYWYRQILGQKVEFLVSFYNNEISEKSEIFDDQFSVERPDGSNFTLKIRSTKLEDSAMYFCASGVAGDTGELFFGEGSRLTVL.

The chain is built from TRBV7-9 and TRBJ2-5, with unresolved D. The CDR3 is made up of 16 amino acids. V shed 5 bases and J shed 2 bases, with 18 bases lying between them. Germline CDR1 SEHNR, CDR2 FQNEAQ (reference sequence). CDR3 sequence reads: CASSIIPGKPQETQYF. CDR3 nucleotide sequence: TGTGCCAGCAGCATCATCCCGGGCAAGCCACAAGAGACCCAGTACTTC.

The chain is built from TRBV5-1 and TRBJ1-2; tentatively, D is TRBD1 (6 bases). Per germline, CDR1 SGHRS and CDR2 YFSETQ. The V and J ends lost 7 bases and 4 bases respectively, with 23 bases between them. CDR3 length: 16 amino acids. The CDR3 protein is CASGDDGQPNSYGYTF. Written as DNA, the CDR3 is TGCGCCAGCGGGGACGACGGACAGCCGAATTCCTATGGCTACACCTTC.

The V call is TRBV11-2, the J call TRBJ2-5; D is perhaps TRBD1 (6 bases). Trimming took 4 bases from V and 2 from J, leaving 11 bases between them. The germline CDR1 and CDR2 sequences are SGHAT and FQNNGV. This CDR3 has 14 amino acids. CDR3 sequence (DNA): TGTGCCAGCAGCTCGGACAGAATTCAAGAGACCCAGTACTTC. Amino acids: CASSSDRIQETQYF.

V gene TRBV6-6 combines with J gene TRBJ1-5; D ambiguous. This CDR3 comprises 16 residues. Trimming took off 2 bases at V and 4 bases at J, with 15 bases between the two ends. Germline V lookup: CDR1 MNHNY, CDR2 SVGAGI (reference sequence). DNA of the CDR3: TGTGCCAGCAGTTACCCCTCCAATGCGGGAAATCAGCCCCAGCATTTT. As protein: CASSYPSNAGNQPQHF.

This clonotype was counted a few times. This chain links TRBV6-2 or TRBV6-3 with TRBJ1-2; 7 positions match TRBD1. The CDR3 contains 14 residues. The V gene end was trimmed by 6 bases and the J gene end by 2 bases; junction bases not matched to a gene: 6. The V gene's germline CDR1 is MNHEY and CDR2 SVGEGT. CDR3 loop: CASRTRDRNYGYTF. CDR3 DNA sequence: TGTGCCAGCAGGACCCGGGACAGAAACTATGGCTACACCTTC.

This clonotype appeared a few times. The chain couples TRBV6-1 to TRBJ1-5, with 7 nucleotides matching TRBD1. CDR1 and CDR2 (germline): MNHNS, SASEGT. This CDR3 spans 14 amino acids. The V gene end was trimmed by 5 bases and the J gene end by 6 bases; junction bases not matched to a gene: 7. CDR3 nucleotide sequence: TGTGCCAGCAGTCCCGACAGGGAGGGTCAGCCCCAGCATTTT. This translates into CASSPDREGQPQHF.

CDR3 DNA sequence: TGTGCCAGCAGTGCTTCTCCAGGGGCCCCTAATCAGCCCCAGCATTTT. It yields the protein CASSASPGAPNQPQHF. V is TRBV6-6 and J is TRBJ1-5; D may be TRBD1 (6 bases). The CDR3 contains 16 residues. The V and J ends lost 5 bases and 4 bases respectively, with 18 bases between them. The V gene's germline CDR1 is MNHNY and CDR2 SVGAGI (reference sequence).

This clonotype has more than one count but fewer than ten. The J gene is TRBJ2-7, the V gene TRBV6-2 or TRBV6-3; D tentatively reads TRBD1 or TRBD2 (5 bases each). The germline V and J ends were trimmed by 6 bases and 6 bases, with 21 bases remaining between them. CDR3 length: 15 residues. Germline V gene data show CDR1 as MNHEY and CDR2 as SVGEGT. The CDR3 is CASRDPRDGSAEQYF. The CDR3 DNA sequence: TGTGCCAGCAGAGATCCCAGGGACGGATCGGCCGAGCAGTACTTC.

This clonotype was detected a few times. The chain recombines TRBV15 with TRBJ1-6; D uncertain. Deletions cut 0 bases from V and 0 bases from J, with 12 bases between. CDR1 is LNHNV and CDR2 is YYDKDF in the germline V gene (reference sequence). The CDR3 consists of 18 residues. The CDR3 coding sequence is TGTGCCACCAGCAGAGAGCACCCCGGACGCTCCTATAATTCACCCCTCCACTTT. The encoded protein is CATSREHPGRSYNSPLHF. Variable domain in full (rest from reference TRBV15 and TRBJ1-6): DAMVIQNPRYQVTQFGKPVTLSCSQTLNHNVMYWYQQKSSQAPKLLFHYYDKDFNNEADTPDNFQSRRPNTSFCFLDIRSPGLGDTAMYLCATSREHPGRSYNSPLHFGNGTRLTVT.

J is TRBJ2-1 and V is TRBV7-6; 11 bases are a match to TRBD2. Looked up from germline, CDR1 is SGHVS and CDR2 is FNYEAQ. V lost 4 bases, J lost 5 bases, and 1 base stayed unmatched. The CDR3 length is 14 residues. The CDR3 here is CASSSSGRNNEQFF. CDR3 nucleotides: TGTGCCAGCAGCTCTAGCGGGAGGAACAATGAGCAGTTCTTC.

This clonotype has just a few counts. The chain is built from TRBV12-3 or TRBV12-4 and TRBJ2-3, with D unclear. V was cut by 5 bases and J by 0 bases, with 9 bases left in between. The CDR3 totals 14 residues. The chain's CDR3 is CASSPSPSTDTQYF. The CDR3 DNA follows: TGTGCCAGCAGTCCTAGTCCTAGCACAGATACGCAGTATTTT.

The V call is TRBV7-8, the J call TRBJ2-1, with 15 positions matching TRBD2. J was trimmed by 2 bases and V by 4 bases; bases with no gene match: 9. Germline CDR1 and CDR2: SGHVS and FQNEAQ. The CDR3 is made up of 19 amino acids. The CDR3 DNA reads TGTGCCAGCAGCTCTCGGGGACTAGCGGGGGGCCTTGCCTACAATGAGCAGTTCTTC. Encoded protein: CASSSRGLAGGLAYNEQFF. The full variable domain, rest sourced from reference TRBV7-8 and TRBJ2-1, is GAGVSQSPRYKVAKRGQDVALRCDPISGHVSLFWYQQALGQGPEFLTYFQNEAQLDKSGLPSDRFFAERPEGSVSTLKIQRTQQEDSAVYLCASSSRGLAGGLAYNEQFFGPGTRLTVL.

As concerns this clonotype: The junction shows a germline mismatch at one end, possibly a read error. V usage is TRBV6-1 and J usage is TRBJ2-5; tentatively, D is TRBD2 (6 bases). This CDR3 has 15 residues. Per germline, CDR1 MNHNS and CDR2 SASEGT. The CDR3 loop is CTSSYLRDSQETQYF. CDR3 nucleotides: TGTACCAGCAGTTACCTCCGGGACTCCCAAGAGACCCAGTACTTC.

This clonotype was detected only a few times. The chain employs TRBV5-4 and TRBJ2-5; D possibly corresponds to TRBD2 (6 bases). The germline CDR1 and CDR2 sequences are SGHNT and YYREEE (reference sequence). Trimming took 3 bases from V and 5 from J, leaving 17 bases between them. This CDR3 has 15 amino acids. CDR3 region: CASSSRGAGRETQYF. CDR3 nucleotides: TGTGCCAGCAGCTCCCGAGGGGCGGGAAGGGAGACCCAGTACTTC.

The CDR3 loop is CASSYWPLLVNTEAFF. The CDR3 DNA sequence: TGTGCCAGCAGTTACTGGCCCCTCCTTGTGAACACTGAAGCTTTCTTT. The V call is TRBV6-6, the J call TRBJ1-1; D call uncertain. Germline assignment: CDR1 MNHNY and CDR2 SVGAGI (reference sequence). The CDR3 length is 16 residues. The ends were cut back, 1 base at V and 0 bases at J, with 12 bases in the middle.

J is TRBJ2-7 and V is TRBV2; 11 bases line up with TRBD2. The V gene end was trimmed by 5 bases and the J gene end by 4 bases; junction bases not matched to a gene: 10. There are 16 residues in the CDR3. Germline CDR1 and CDR2: SNHLY and FYNNEI. The CDR3 protein is CASSPPTSGDAYEQYF. The DNA of the CDR3 is TGTGCCAGCAGTCCTCCGACTAGCGGGGATGCTTACGAGCAGTACTTC.

The chain couples TRBV12-3 or TRBV12-4 to TRBJ1-1; tentative D call: TRBD1 (5 bases). There are 13 residues in the CDR3. Trimming left V 3 bases short and J 5 bases short, with 10 bases between. The CDR3 sequence is CASSFDEGTEAFF. DNA of the CDR3: TGTGCCAGCAGTTTCGACGAGGGGACTGAAGCTTTCTTT.

Only a few counts were recorded for this clonotype. V is TRBV7-8 and J is TRBJ1-5; D ambiguous. V lost 1 base and J 5 bases, leaving 15 bases between the germline ends. The CDR3 totals 16 residues. Germline CDR1 reads SGHVS; CDR2 reads FQNEAQ. In DNA, the CDR3 is TGTGCCAGCAGCTTAGAGCTCTGGCGGATCGATCAGCCCCAGCATTTT. It yields the protein CASSLELWRIDQPQHF.

The V and J genes are TRBV18 and TRBJ2-1; 7 bases fit TRBD1. The CDR3 runs 17 residues. With V trimmed by 0 bases and J by 1 base, 6 bases remained unmatched. Germline V gives CDR1 KGHSH, CDR2 LQKENI. The CDR3 reads CASSPPTPGQSYNEQFF. CDR3 nucleotide sequence: TGTGCCAGCTCACCACCTACCCCGGGACAGTCCTACAATGAGCAGTTCTTC. Complete variable domain (other parts from reference TRBV18 and TRBJ2-1): NAGVMQNPRHLVRRRGQEARLRCSPMKGHSHVYWYRQLPEEGLKFMVYLQKENIIDESGMPKERFSAEFPKEGPSILRIQQVVRGDSAAYFCASSPPTPGQSYNEQFFGPGTRLTVL.

This clonotype has a handful of counts. V is TRBV15 and J is TRBJ1-5; D call uncertain. The V and J ends lost 0 bases and 7 bases respectively, with 10 bases between them. Germline assignment: CDR1 LNHNV and CDR2 YYDKDF (reference sequence). The CDR3 is 14 residues long. CDR3 sequence reads: CATSRDFESQPQHF. CDR3 in DNA: TGTGCCACCAGCAGAGATTTCGAGTCCCAGCCCCAGCATTTT.